What follows are 14 T cell receptor beta chains derived from one specimen sequenced in a study of blood T cell repertoires in COVID-19. Method: immunoSEQ multiplex PCR; TCRdb's copy keeps in-frame clones and lacks some. The data show 200,000 to 250,000 clones, with about 82% seen just once and 9% to 15% held by the top ten. The sequenced material came from peripheral blood. All receptors derive from a man older than 75 with acute or convalescent COVID-19.

V and J are TRBV15 and TRBJ1-2; D might be TRBD1 (6 bases). Germline lookup yields CDR1 LNHNV and CDR2 YYDKDF (reference sequence). Trimming cost V 5 bases and J 5 bases, with 12 bases left between them. The CDR3 spans 13 residues. CDR3 DNA sequence: TGTGCCACCAGCCCGGACAGATCTTATGGCTACACCTTC. Translating it yields CATSPDRSYGYTF.

V is TRBV14 and J is TRBJ2-7; D not certain. The CDR3 contains 13 residues. Germline V gene sequence: CDR1 SGHDN, CDR2 FVKESK. V lost 2 bases, J lost 10 bases, and 15 bases lay in between. CDR3 loop: CASSQYSSALQYF. Written as DNA, the CDR3 is TGTGCCAGCAGCCAATATAGCAGCGCCCTACAGTACTTC.

The chain has TRBV3-1 (or the pseudogene TRBV3-2) and TRBJ1-3; 9 nucleotides match TRBD1. This CDR3 contains 14 residues. CDR1 and CDR2 from the germline V gene are LGHDT and YNNKEL (reference sequence). Trimming removed 2 bases from V and 7 bases from J; junction bases left unmatched: 3. The CDR3 here is CASSQNRGRNTIYF. The DNA of the CDR3 is TGTGCCAGCAGCCAAAACAGGGGGCGGAACACCATATATTTT.

V usage is TRBV28 and J usage is TRBJ1-2, with D possibly being TRBD1 (5 bases). The CDR3 totals 13 residues. The V gene's germline CDR1 is MDHEN and CDR2 SYDVKM. The V end was cut by 7 bases, the J end by 4 bases, with 13 bases between. Here the CDR3 DNA reads TGTGCCAGCATCGCCGACAGCCTCTATGGCTACACCTTC. This gives the protein CASIADSLYGYTF.

V is TRBV4-1 and J is TRBJ2-3; 10 bases map to TRBD2. Per the germline V gene, CDR1 is MGHRA and CDR2 is YSYEKL. The CDR3 is 21 residues long. The junction had 21 bases not matched to a gene; V was cut back by 0 bases and J by 6 bases. The CDR3: CASSQDPTSGTLPGLVDTQYF. CDR3 coding DNA: TGCGCCAGCAGCCAAGACCCTACTAGCGGGACGCTCCCGGGGCTTGTTGATACGCAGTATTTT.

The rearrangement uses TRBV7-8 and TRBJ1-2; 7 bases match TRBD1. CDR1 and CDR2 (germline): SGHVS, FQNEAQ. The CDR3 is 14 residues long. J was trimmed by 3 bases and V by 0 bases; bases with no gene match: 1. The CDR3 here is CASSLADRDYGYTF. For the CDR3, the DNA is TGTGCCAGCAGCTTAGCCGACAGGGACTATGGCTACACCTTC.

The rearrangement links TRBV5-1 to TRBJ1-1; D gene ambiguous. Trimming shortened V by 0 bases and J by 5 bases, and 8 bases separated the two germline ends. This CDR3 is built from 13 residues. CDR1 and CDR2 (germline): SGHRS, YFSETQ. The CDR3 DNA reads as TGCGCCAGCAGCTTGGCTGAGGTGACTGAAGCTTTCTTT. Translated, it gives CASSLAEVTEAFF.

The chain links TRBV3-1 (or the pseudogene TRBV3-2) to TRBJ2-7, with 8 positions matching TRBD1. The CDR3 length is 14 residues. V shed 5 bases and J 4 bases; nucleotides not matched to a gene: 7. Germline loops: CDR1 LGHDT, CDR2 YNNKEL (reference sequence). DNA of the CDR3: TGTGCCAGCAGCGTCGGACAGGGAGTATACGAGCAGTACTTC. Its protein product is CASSVGQGVYEQYF.

The genes are TRBV21-1 and TRBJ2-5; no check of the table's D call, TRBD2, against the DNA was made. TRBV21-1 is a listed pseudogene. The CDR3 totals 14 residues. The CDR3 loop reads CASSKGTPRETQYF. CDR3 nucleotide sequence: TGTGCCAGCAGCAAAGGCACTCCACGGGAGACCCAGTACTTC.

The chain carries TRBV5-1 and TRBJ1-4, with D unresolved. Germline lookup yields CDR1 SGHRS and CDR2 YFSETQ. The CDR3 loop spans 15 amino acids. V lost 4 bases and J 0 bases, leaving 10 bases between the germline ends. The CDR3 reads CASSVLGATNEKLFF. The CDR3 region has the DNA TGCGCCAGCAGCGTACTGGGAGCAACTAATGAAAAACTGTTTTTT. Supplemented by reference TRBV5-1 and TRBJ1-4, the full variable domain reads KAGVTQTPRYLIKTRGQQVTLSCSPISGHRSVSWYQQTPGQGLQFLFEYFSETQRNKGNFPGRFSGRQFSNSRSEMNVSTLELGDSALYLCASSVLGATNEKLFFGSGTQLSVL.

V is TRBV5-4 and J is TRBJ2-7; weak D call: TRBD1 (5 bases). Germline CDR1 reads SGHNT; CDR2 reads YYREEE (reference sequence). The V and J ends lost 0 bases and 2 bases respectively, with 12 bases between them. The CDR3 is made up of 15 amino acids. The DNA of the CDR3 is TGTGCCAGCAGCTTGGGGGCTCCAGGGACCTACGAGCAGTACTTC. It yields the protein CASSLGAPGTYEQYF.

The chain carries TRBV2 and TRBJ2-7; no clear D gene. CDR3 length: 16 amino acids. The V end was cut by 4 bases, the J end by 1 base, with 17 bases between. Germline loops: CDR1 SNHLY, CDR2 FYNNEI. CDR3 loop: CASSVRSPGSSYEQYF. CDR3 nucleotides: TGTGCCAGCAGTGTTAGGAGCCCTGGGTCATCCTACGAGCAGTACTTC.

CDR3 DNA sequence: TGTGCCAGCGGTGTTCGACAGGGGAGGTATCTCGAGACCCAGTACTTC. It encodes CASGVRQGRYLETQYF. This chain joins TRBV7-3 and TRBJ2-5; TRBD1 aligns across 8 bases. Trimming at V came to 8 bases and at J to 5 bases, leaving 16 bases not matched to a gene. The CDR3 has 16 residues. The germline V gene encodes CDR1 SGHTA and CDR2 FQGTGA.

The rearrangement links TRBV6-5 to TRBJ2-7, with TRBD1 identical over 8 bases. Germline trimming cut 4 bases from V and 5 bases from J; bases unmatched to any gene: 4. There are 13 residues in the CDR3. Germline CDR1 MNHEY, CDR2 SVGAGI. The CDR3 DNA sequence: TGTGCCAGCAGTTCCTACAGGGGGAACGAGCAGTACTTC. Protein sequence: CASSSYRGNEQYF.